This entry features one T cell receptor beta chain sequence. Its target is not known. For TCRbeta, the library was prepared with unique molecular identifiers. TCRdb re-called the PCR reads with MiXCR, one entry per CDR3 protein. The sample contains about 490,000 distinct CDR3 sequences, 10% to 13% of which appear only once. The sample comes from a study of T-cell reconstitution after alpha-beta-depleted transplantation in children. Study-wide points: Several hundred graft clones that had expanded were reportedly the source of alpha-beta T cells about two months after transplant. Newly made T cells mostly supplied T-cell counts and diversity one year after transplant. TCRbeta diversity was high at day 60 in some patients (a result of surviving recipient T cells and thymic progenitors).

Per germline, CDR1 DFQATT and CDR2 SNEGSKA (reference sequence). V dropped 0 bases and J dropped 9 bases, with 6 bases sitting between them. The CDR3 has 11 residues. The sample was PBMCs, taken before TCRalphabeta/CD19-depleted stem cell transplant. This clonotype was sampled from a child aged 2-15 years with inherited bone marrow failure, due to receive a stem cell transplant. This chain connects TRBV20-1 to TRBJ2-1; no clear D gene. CDR3 sequence: CSARDLSEQFF. The CDR3 DNA reads as TGCAGTGCTAGAGATTTGAGTGAGCAGTTCTTC.